This entry describes one TCR beta chain. The antigen is unknown. Time point in this sample: week 47, end of study. A single vaccine dose contained 300 ug of mutant IDH1 20-mer peptide, and topical imiquimod was used with it. All eight of the vaccinations patients received fell in weeks 1, 3, 5, 7, 11, 15, 19 and 23. The assay was immunoSEQ multiplex PCR, and TCRdb's table has in-frame clones only and misses some. The sample has over 10,000 clones; around 78% are singletons. The data were taken from a study of a mutant IDH1 vaccine in newly diagnosed glioma. About the research overall: Visit V12 happened at week 35; visit V13 happened at week 47.

The starting material was PBMCs, obtained from a glioma patient whose treatment included an IDH1 peptide vaccine. The TCR originated in a woman aged 40 to 50 with glioma.

The CDR3 spells CATSRESTVGNTIYF. DNA of the CDR3: TGTGCCACCAGCAGAGAGTCGACGGTGGGAAACACCATATATTTT. This sequence joins TRBV15 and TRBJ1-3, with no clear D. Per the germline V gene, CDR1 is LNHNV and CDR2 is YYDKDF (reference sequence). There are 15 residues in the CDR3. Trimming cost V 0 bases and J 4 bases, with 10 bases left between them.